Listed below are T cell receptor beta chains from one sample, sequenced in a study of PD-1 blockade in classical Hodgkin lymphoma. Sequencing was performed with immunoSEQ multiplex PCR; in TCRdb, only in-frame clones are kept and a portion is missing. The data hold some 6,900 clones, with roughly 80% observed a single time. Sequenced here: peripheral blood mononuclear cells (PBMCs), sampled at baseline. The receptor set was obtained from a human donor with classical Hodgkin lymphoma. The CDR3 runs from the conserved cysteine through the conserved F or W. A D gene is named only where the DNA matches it firmly. Some rows have no size entry. The others give once, few or many, or a class for an expanded clone.

clone_size j_call d_call v_call cdr3_nt cdr3_aa
. TRBJ1-1 . TRBV5-6 TGTGCCAGCAGCTTGTATGGGGGTACTGAAGCTTTCTTT CASSLYGGTEAFF
. TRBJ2-6 . TRBV19 TGTGCCAGTAGTCCGCCAGAGAGTGGGGCCAACGTCCTGACTTTC CASSPPESGANVLTF
few TRBJ2-2 . TRBV18 TGTGCCAGCTCACCTTTCGACAGTGCCGGGGAGCTGTTTTTT CASSPFDSAGELFF
. TRBJ2-5 . TRBV5-6 TGTGCCAGCAGCCCTACGAACCAAGAGACCCAGTACTTC CASSPTNQETQYF
. TRBJ2-7 TRBD1 TRBV11-2 TGTGCCAGCAGGGACCCGGGACAGGGCCACGAGCAGTACTTC CASRDPGQGHEQYF
. TRBJ1-1 . TRBV19 TGTGCCAGTAGAGGTTGGGCAGGGCCGGTAGACACTGAAGCTTTCTTT CASRGWAGPVDTEAFF
. TRBJ1-3 . TRBV16 TGTGCCAGCAGGGACCGGACGGTCTCTGGAAACACCATATATTTT CASRDRTVSGNTIYF
. TRBJ2-3 TRBD2 TRBV30 TGTGCCTGGAGACTAGCGGGAGCATCAGATACGCAGTATTTT CAWRLAGASDTQYF
. TRBJ1-1 . TRBV5-6 TGTGCCAGCAGCCCAAGGATGGGAATCACTGAAGCTTTCTTT CASSPRMGITEAFF
. TRBJ1-2 . TRBV11-3 TGTGCCAGCAGCAAAACCGGTCGTGGAGGCTACACCTTC CASSKTGRGGYTF
. TRBJ2-2 TRBD2 TRBV19 TGTGCCAGTAGTATCGGGACTAGTTGGGCGGGGGAGCTGTTTTTT CASSIGTSWAGELFF
. TRBJ2-2 TRBD2 TRBV2 TGTGCCAGCAGTGCCCGGGAGTTGGTAGCGGGAGGAATCACCGGGGAGCTGTTTTTT CASSARELVAGGITGELFF
. TRBJ2-7 TRBD1 TRBV13 TGTGCCAGCAGGCATCCCGACAGGGTCGAGCAGTACTTC CASRHPDRVEQYF
. TRBJ2-3 . TRBV19 TGTGCCAGTAGCTATAGCTTCGATACGCAGTATTTT CASSYSFDTQYF
. TRBJ2-7 TRBD2 TRBV29-1 TGCAGCGTTGAAGCCGGGCGGGGGAGTACCTACGAGCAGTACTTC CSVEAGRGSTYEQYF
. TRBJ2-7 . TRBV7-9 TGTGCCAGCAGCTTAGGAGGGCAAAGCTACGAGCAGTACTTC CASSLGGQSYEQYF
once TRBJ2-5 TRBD1 TRBV18 TGTGCCAGCGGGGACAGGAATCAAGAGACCCAGTACTTC CASGDRNQETQYF
. TRBJ2-2 TRBD2 TRBV25-1 TGTGCCAGCAGTGAGTCTAGCGGGGTCAATTACGGGGAGCTGTTTTTT CASSESSGVNYGELFF
. TRBJ1-4 . TRBV2 TGTGCCAGCGGTGGTAGGCCCTCGGCTAATGAAAAACTGTTTTTT CASGGRPSANEKLFF